The rows below give T cell receptor beta chains drawn from one sample of a study of T cell responses to AZD1222 COVID-19 vaccine. Some clones are missing from TCRdb's copy, which holds only in-frame ones; the method was immunoSEQ multiplex PCR. The data contain about 130,000 clones, 80% to 90% of them singletons. Sequences were derived from peripheral blood, sampled 28 days after the second AZD1222 dose. Receptor source: an adult who received the AZD1222 COVID-19 vaccine. Each CDR3 is given with its conserved first and last residue. The order of the fields is CDR3 protein, CDR3 DNA, CDR3 length, D gene, J gene, clone size, V gene. A D gene is named only where the DNA matches it firmly. Only some rows state a clone size, as once, few, many or a class for expanded clones.

CASSEVAGRGNTIYF	TGTGCCAGCAGTGAGGTAGCGGGCAGAGGAAACACCATATATTTT	15	NA	TRBJ1-3	NA	TRBV6-1
CASSDRGRAAFF	TGTGCCAGCAGTGACAGGGGGCGGGCCGCTTTCTTT	12	TRBD1	TRBJ1-1	NA	TRBV2
CASSPGGTRETQYF	TGCGCCAGCAGCCCGGGGGGGACTAGAGAGACCCAGTACTTC	14	TRBD2	TRBJ2-5	NA	TRBV5-1
CASRIGQLSANEKLFF	TGCGCCAGCAGGATAGGACAGTTATCAGCTAATGAAAAACTGTTTTTT	16	NA	TRBJ1-4	NA	TRBV10-2
CASSQERADGYTF	TGCGCCAGCAGCCAAGAACGGGCGGATGGCTACACCTTC	13	NA	TRBJ1-2	few	TRBV4-3
CASSETGGYTEAFF	TGTGCCAGCAGTGAAACAGGGGGTTACACTGAAGCTTTCTTT	14	TRBD1	TRBJ1-1	NA	TRBV2
CASNIAGGRNEQFF	TGTGCCAGCAACATAGCGGGAGGTCGCAATGAGCAGTTCTTC	14	TRBD2	TRBJ2-1	NA	TRBV9
CASREQRSYGYTF	TGTGCCAGCAGGGAGCAGCGGTCGTATGGCTACACCTTC	13	NA	TRBJ1-2	NA	TRBV12-3/TRBV12-4
CASSLDVRERGANVLTF	TGTGCCAGCAGCTTGGATGTTAGGGAGCGTGGGGCCAACGTCCTGACTTTC	17	NA	TRBJ2-6	NA	TRBV5-4
CASSLGGRALRGYTF	TGTGCCAGCTCCCTGGGGGGCAGGGCCCTCCGTGGCTACACCTTC	15	NA	TRBJ1-2	NA	TRBV5-5
CASSLGQGGALFTEKLFF	TGTGCCAGCAGCCTTGGACAGGGGGGAGCCCTCTTTACTGAAAAACTGTTTTTT	18	TRBD1	TRBJ1-4	NA	TRBV11-2
CASSLAIGPPEETQYF	TGCGCCAGCAGCTTGGCTATAGGCCCGCCCGAAGAGACCCAGTACTTC	16	NA	TRBJ2-5	NA	TRBV5-1
CASPFSRGGPPRRENIQYF	TGTGCCAGCCCATTTAGCAGGGGAGGCCCGCCGAGGAGGGAAAACATTCAGTACTTC	19	NA	TRBJ2-4	once	TRBV5-8
CASSRTGNYGYTF	TGTGCCAGCAGCCGGACAGGGAACTATGGCTACACCTTC	13	TRBD1	TRBJ1-2	few	TRBV13
CASSYSGGTGNTIYF	TGTGCCAGCAGTTACTCGGGAGGGACTGGAAACACCATATATTTT	15	NA	TRBJ1-3	NA	TRBV6-5
CASSWSPEAGSLYF	TGTGCCAGCAGCTGGAGCCCAGAGGCGGGGTCTCTGTACTTC	14	NA	TRBJ2-7	few	TRBV7-9
CATSSGVGGYTF	TGTGCCACCAGCAGTGGGGTTGGGGGCTACACCTTC	12	NA	TRBJ1-2	NA	TRBV15
CASSLRNSEQYF	TGTGCCAGCAGCTTGAGGAATAGCGAGCAGTACTTC	12	NA	TRBJ2-7	NA	TRBV5-6
CASSFGVGSPLHF	TGTGCCAGCAGTTTCGGGGTAGGGTCACCCCTCCACTTT	13	NA	TRBJ1-6	once	TRBV12-3/TRBV12-4
CASSVAGRTEAFF	TGTGCCAGCAGCGTAGCTGGGCGGACTGAAGCTTTCTTT	13	NA	TRBJ1-1	NA	TRBV9
CASSPESQGTGELFF	TGTGCCAGCTCACCGGAGTCCCAGGGGACCGGGGAGCTGTTTTTT	15	NA	TRBJ2-2	NA	TRBV18
CASSPLTGHEQFF	TGTGCCAGCTCACCATTAACGGGCCATGAGCAGTTCTTC	13	NA	TRBJ2-1	NA	TRBV18